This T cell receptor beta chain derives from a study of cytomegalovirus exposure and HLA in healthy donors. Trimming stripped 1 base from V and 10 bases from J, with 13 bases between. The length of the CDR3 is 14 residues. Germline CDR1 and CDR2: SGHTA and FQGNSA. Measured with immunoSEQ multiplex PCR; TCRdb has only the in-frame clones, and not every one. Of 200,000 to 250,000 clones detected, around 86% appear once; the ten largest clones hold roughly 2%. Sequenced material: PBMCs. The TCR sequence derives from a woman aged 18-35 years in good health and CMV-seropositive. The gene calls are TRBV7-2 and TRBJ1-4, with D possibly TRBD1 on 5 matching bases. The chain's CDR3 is CASSLGGEGGKLFF. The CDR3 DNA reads TGTGCCAGCAGCTTAGGGGGGGAGGGTGGAAAACTGTTTTTT.